This paragraph reports one TCR beta chain. This record comes from a study of shared T cell receptors in the human thymus. The table came from immunoSEQ multiplex PCR; TCRdb's copy has only in-frame clones and leaves some out. The sample consists of about 610,000 clones, 88% of them appearing once. Germline V CDR1 and CDR2: MNHEY, SVGAGI. The CDR3 sequence is 15 residues long. V lost 0 bases, J lost 0 bases, and 2 bases stayed unmatched. Separately, the same data were catalogued under a study of human thymus T cells. That work contributes: Resections were taken during corrective heart surgery, and the thymus tissue came from these. The related literature has documented a marked overlap of thymic repertoires among unrelated individuals.

The rearrangement joins TRBV6-5 to TRBJ2-7; 7 bases map to TRBD2. The sample was thymocytes. This TCR came from a boy under two years old with a congenital heart defect. The CDR3 region is CASSYSGGLSYEQYF. The CDR3 DNA reads as TGTGCCAGCAGTTACTCGGGAGGGCTCTCCTACGAGCAGTACTTC.